These T cell receptor beta chains were read from a single sample in a study of blood T cell repertoires in COVID-19. TCRdb's copy holds only in-frame clones and misses some; the assay was immunoSEQ multiplex PCR. The sample includes around 250,000 clones, 86% of them seen just once. The source material was peripheral blood. The receptors come from a man aged 55-75 years with acute or convalescent COVID-19. Both conserved end residues are part of each CDR3. Each record gives: J gene, D gene, clone size, V gene, CDR3 protein, CDR3 DNA. A D gene is named only where the DNA matches it firmly. Where a row states a size, it is once, few, many or the class of an expanded clone; other rows omit it.

>TRBJ1-3|TRBD1|-|TRBV19
CASSIGQASSGNTIYF
TGTGCCAGTAGTATCGGACAGGCCTCCTCTGGAAACACCATATATTTT
>TRBJ2-7|TRBD2|-|TRBV6-5
CASSTPGGWMGEQYF
TGTGCCAGCAGTACCCCGGGAGGGTGGATGGGGGAGCAGTACTTC
>TRBJ2-2|TRBD2|-|TRBV9
CASSVLTSGFTGELFF
TGTGCCAGCAGCGTCTTGACTAGCGGATTCACCGGGGAGCTGTTTTTT
>TRBJ1-2|-|-|TRBV5-1
CASSPMTGSYGYTF
TGCGCCAGCAGCCCGATGACAGGTTCCTATGGCTACACCTTC
>TRBJ1-3|-|-|TRBV6-5
CASSFGRQGYTIYF
TGTGCCAGCAGTTTTGGTCGTCAGGGCTACACCATATATTTT
>TRBJ1-2|-|-|TRBV19
CASSIDSEGGYGYTF
TGTGCCAGTAGTATAGATAGTGAGGGTGGCTATGGCTACACCTTC
>TRBJ2-7|-|once|TRBV3-1/TRBV3-2
CASSQVDSHYEQYF
TGTGCCAGCAGCCAAGTGGACAGCCATTACGAGCAGTACTTC
>TRBJ1-4|-|-|TRBV28
CASSLWSATNEKLFF
TGTGCCAGCAGTTTATGGTCAGCAACTAATGAAAAACTGTTTTTT
>TRBJ2-7|TRBD2|-|TRBV18
CASSPPAGLAGGPSEQYF
TGTGCCAGCTCACCACCGGCGGGGCTAGCGGGAGGGCCCAGCGAGCAGTACTTC
>TRBJ1-5|-|-|TRBV19
CASSIVHQSQHF
TGTGCCAGTAGTATAGTCCATCAGTCCCAGCATTTT
>TRBJ2-1|-|-|TRBV27
CASSLDWFSYNEQFF
TGTGCCAGCAGTTTGGACTGGTTTTCCTACAATGAGCAGTTCTTC
>TRBJ1-1|TRBD1|once|TRBV6-5
CASLWDRDTEAFF
TGTGCCAGCCTCTGGGACAGGGACACTGAAGCTTTCTTT
>TRBJ2-2|-|-|TRBV19
CASSISGHYTGELFF
TGTGCCAGTAGTATAAGTGGTCACTACACCGGGGAGCTGTTTTTT
>TRBJ2-7|TRBD1|-|TRBV13
CASSKPGQGLGYEQYF
TGTGCCAGCAGCAAACCGGGACAGGGCCTAGGCTACGAGCAGTACTTC
>TRBJ2-3|-|-|TRBV5-5
CASSFLSRGREGVTDTQYF
TGTGCCAGCAGCTTTTTATCCAGGGGCCGGGAAGGGGTCACAGATACGCAGTATTTT
>TRBJ1-5|TRBD1|-|TRBV6-6
CASSPTHSGGVGNQPQHF
TGTGCCAGCAGTCCTACCCATTCAGGGGGCGTCGGCAATCAGCCCCAGCATTTT
>TRBJ2-7|-|-|TRBV19
CASSIRGNYEQYF
TGTGCCAGTAGTATAAGAGGGAACTACGAGCAGTACTTC